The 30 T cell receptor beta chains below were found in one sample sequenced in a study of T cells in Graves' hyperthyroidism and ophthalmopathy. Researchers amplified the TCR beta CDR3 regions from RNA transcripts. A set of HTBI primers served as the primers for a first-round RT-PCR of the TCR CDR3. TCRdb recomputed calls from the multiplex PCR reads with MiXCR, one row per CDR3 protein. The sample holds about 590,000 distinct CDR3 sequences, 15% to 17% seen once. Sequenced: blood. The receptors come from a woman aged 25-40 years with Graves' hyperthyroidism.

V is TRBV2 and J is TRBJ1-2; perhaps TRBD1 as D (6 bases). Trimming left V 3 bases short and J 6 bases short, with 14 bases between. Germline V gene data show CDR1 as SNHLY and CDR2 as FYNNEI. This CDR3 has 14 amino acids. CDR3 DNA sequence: TGTGCCAGCAGTGAGGGGGCCGAAAGGGATGGCTACACCTTC. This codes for CASSEGAERDGYTF.

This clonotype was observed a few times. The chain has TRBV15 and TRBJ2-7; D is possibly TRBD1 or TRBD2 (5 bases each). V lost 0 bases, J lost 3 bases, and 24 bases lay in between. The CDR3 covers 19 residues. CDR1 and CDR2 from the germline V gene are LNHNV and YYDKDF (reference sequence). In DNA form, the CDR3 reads TGTGCCACCAGCAGAGAACACCAAGAACGAGGGACGCGGAACTACGAGCAGTACTTC. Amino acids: CATSREHQERGTRNYEQYF. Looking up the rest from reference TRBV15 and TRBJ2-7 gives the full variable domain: DAMVIQNPRYQVTQFGKPVTLSCSQTLNHNVMYWYQQKSSQAPKLLFHYYDKDFNNEADTPDNFQSRRPNTSFCFLDIRSPGLGDTAMYLCATSREHQERGTRNYEQYFGPGTRLTVT.

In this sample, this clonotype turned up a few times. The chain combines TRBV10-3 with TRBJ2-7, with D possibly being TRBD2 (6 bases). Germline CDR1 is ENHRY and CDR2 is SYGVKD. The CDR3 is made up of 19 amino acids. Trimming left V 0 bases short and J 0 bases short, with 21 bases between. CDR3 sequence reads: CAISESRSERVTISYEQYF. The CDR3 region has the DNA TGTGCCATCAGTGAGTCGCGGTCGGAGCGGGTCACGATCTCCTACGAGCAGTACTTC.

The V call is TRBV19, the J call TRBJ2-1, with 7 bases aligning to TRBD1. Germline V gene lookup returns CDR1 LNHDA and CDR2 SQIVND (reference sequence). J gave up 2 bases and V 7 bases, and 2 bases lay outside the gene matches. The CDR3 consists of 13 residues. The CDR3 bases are TGTGCCAGTAACAGGGGCCCCTACAATGAGCAGTTCTTC. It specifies CASNRGPYNEQFF. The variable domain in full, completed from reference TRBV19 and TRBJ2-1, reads DGGITQSPKYLFRKEGQNVTLSCEQNLNHDAMYWYRQDPGQGLRLIYYSQIVNDFQKGDIAEGYSVSREKKESFPLTVTSAQKNPTAFYLCASNRGPYNEQFFGPGTRLTVL.

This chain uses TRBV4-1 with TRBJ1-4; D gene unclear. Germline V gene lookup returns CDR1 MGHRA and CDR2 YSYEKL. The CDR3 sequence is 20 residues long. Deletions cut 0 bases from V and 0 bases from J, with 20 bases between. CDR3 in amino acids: CASSQEVVVATRATNEKLFF. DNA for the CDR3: TGCGCCAGCAGCCAAGAGGTGGTGGTAGCCACACGTGCAACTAATGAAAAACTGTTTTTT.

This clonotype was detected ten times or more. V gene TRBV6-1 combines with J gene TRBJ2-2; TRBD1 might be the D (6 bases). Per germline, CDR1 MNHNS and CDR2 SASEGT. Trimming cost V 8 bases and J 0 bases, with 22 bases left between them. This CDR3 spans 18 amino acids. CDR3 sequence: CASALYGTLFANTGELFF. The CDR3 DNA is TGTGCCAGCGCTTTGTATGGGACACTGTTCGCGAACACCGGGGAGCTGTTTTTT.

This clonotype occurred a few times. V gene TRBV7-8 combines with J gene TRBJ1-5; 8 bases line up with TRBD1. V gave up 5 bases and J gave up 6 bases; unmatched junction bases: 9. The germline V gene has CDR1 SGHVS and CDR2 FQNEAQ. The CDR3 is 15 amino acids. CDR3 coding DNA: TGTGCCAGCAGCATGCGGACAGGGTTTGGTCAGCCCCAGCATTTT. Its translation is CASSMRTGFGQPQHF.

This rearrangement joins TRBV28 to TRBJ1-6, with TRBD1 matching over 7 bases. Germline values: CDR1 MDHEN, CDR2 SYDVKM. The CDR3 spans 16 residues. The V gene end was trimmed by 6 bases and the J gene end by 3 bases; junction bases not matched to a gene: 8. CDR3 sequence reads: CASRPPWDSYNSPLHF. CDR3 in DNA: TGTGCCAGCAGACCCCCCTGGGACAGCTATAATTCACCCCTCCACTTT.

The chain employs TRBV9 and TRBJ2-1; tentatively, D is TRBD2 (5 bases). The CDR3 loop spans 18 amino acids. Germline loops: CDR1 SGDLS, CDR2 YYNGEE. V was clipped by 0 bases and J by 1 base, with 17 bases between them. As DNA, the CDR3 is TGTGCCAGCAGCGTAGCTCCCAGTCTAGCTTCGTCCTACAATGAGCAGTTCTTC. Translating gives CASSVAPSLASSYNEQFF.

The DNA for the CDR3 is TGTGCCAGCAGTTACCAAGGACAGTCCTACAATGAGCAGTTCTTC. Translating it yields CASSYQGQSYNEQFF. The chain carries TRBV6-9 and TRBJ2-1; maybe TRBD1 (6 bases). V gave up 3 bases and J gave up 1 base, with 10 bases separating them. CDR3 length equals 15 residues. The V gene's germline CDR1 is MNHGY and CDR2 SVAAGI.

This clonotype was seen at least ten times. The CDR3 loop is CASSLGFETQYF. CDR3 sequence (DNA): TGTGCCAGCAGCTTAGGATTTGAGACCCAGTACTTC. The gene calls are TRBV5-5 and TRBJ2-5; D is undetermined. The CDR3 totals 12 residues. Between the trimmed V and J ends, which lost 2 bases and 5 bases, there was a span of 7 bases. The germline CDR1 and CDR2 sequences are SGHKS and YYEKEE (reference sequence).

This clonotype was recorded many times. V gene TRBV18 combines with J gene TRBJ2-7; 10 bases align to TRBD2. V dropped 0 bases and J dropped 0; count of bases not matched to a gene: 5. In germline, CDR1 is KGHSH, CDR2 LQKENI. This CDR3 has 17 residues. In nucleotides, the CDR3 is TGTGCCAGCTCACCACCGGTAGCTAGCGGGGGCTCCTACGAGCAGTACTTC. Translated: CASSPPVASGGSYEQYF.

CDR3 nucleotides: TGTGCCAGCAGAAACACAGGGGGCCCCCTTCCAGAGACCCAGTACTTC. This translates into CASRNTGGPLPETQYF. The chain uses TRBV6-1 and TRBJ2-5; TRBD1 agrees at 9 bases. Looked up from germline, CDR1 is MNHNS and CDR2 is SASEGT. This CDR3 region has 16 residues. The J segment lost 4 bases and the V segment lost 6 bases, leaving 12 bases of the junction unmatched.

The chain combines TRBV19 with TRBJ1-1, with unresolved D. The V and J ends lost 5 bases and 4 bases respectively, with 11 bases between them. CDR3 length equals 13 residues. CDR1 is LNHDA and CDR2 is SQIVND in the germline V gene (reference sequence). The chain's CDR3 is CASSPSEGTEAFF. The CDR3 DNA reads TGTGCCAGTAGTCCCTCGGAGGGCACTGAAGCTTTCTTT.

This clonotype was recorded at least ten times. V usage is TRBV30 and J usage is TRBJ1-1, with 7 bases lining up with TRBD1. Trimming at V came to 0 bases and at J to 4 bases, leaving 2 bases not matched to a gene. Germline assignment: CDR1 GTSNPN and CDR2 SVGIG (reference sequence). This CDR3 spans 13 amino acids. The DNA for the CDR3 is TGTGCCTGGAGTGTCTCAGGGGGCACTGAAGCTTTCTTT. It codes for CAWSVSGGTEAFF.

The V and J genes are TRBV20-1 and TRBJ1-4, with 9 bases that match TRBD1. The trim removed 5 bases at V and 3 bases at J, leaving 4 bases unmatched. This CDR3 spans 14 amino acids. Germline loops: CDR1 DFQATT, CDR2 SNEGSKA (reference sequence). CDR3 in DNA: TGCAGTGCTCGACGGACAGGGGCTAATGAAAAACTGTTTTTT. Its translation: CSARRTGANEKLFF.

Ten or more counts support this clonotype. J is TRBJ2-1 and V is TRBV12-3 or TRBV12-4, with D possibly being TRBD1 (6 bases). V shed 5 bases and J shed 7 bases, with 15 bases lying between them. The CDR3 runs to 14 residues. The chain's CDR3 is CASSPRQVLNEQFF. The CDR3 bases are TGTGCCAGCAGTCCTCGACAGGTGTTGAATGAGCAGTTCTTC.

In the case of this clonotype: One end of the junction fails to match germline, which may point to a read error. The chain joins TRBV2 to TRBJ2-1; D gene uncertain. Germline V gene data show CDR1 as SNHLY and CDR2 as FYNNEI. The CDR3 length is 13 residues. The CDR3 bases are TGTGCCATCAGTGAAGAAGTATACAATGAGCAGTTCTTC. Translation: CAISEEVYNEQFF.

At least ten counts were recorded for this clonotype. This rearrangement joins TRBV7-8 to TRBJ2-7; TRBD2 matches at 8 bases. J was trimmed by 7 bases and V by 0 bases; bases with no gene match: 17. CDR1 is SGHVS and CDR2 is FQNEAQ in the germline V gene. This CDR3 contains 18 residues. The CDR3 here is CASSLANRLAQRTKEQYF. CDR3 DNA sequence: TGTGCCAGCAGCTTAGCCAATCGACTAGCGCAACGGACGAAGGAGCAGTACTTC. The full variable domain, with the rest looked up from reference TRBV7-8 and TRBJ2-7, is GAGVSQSPRYKVAKRGQDVALRCDPISGHVSLFWYQQALGQGPEFLTYFQNEAQLDKSGLPSDRFFAERPEGSVSTLKIQRTQQEDSAVYLCASSLANRLAQRTKEQYFGPGTRLTVT.

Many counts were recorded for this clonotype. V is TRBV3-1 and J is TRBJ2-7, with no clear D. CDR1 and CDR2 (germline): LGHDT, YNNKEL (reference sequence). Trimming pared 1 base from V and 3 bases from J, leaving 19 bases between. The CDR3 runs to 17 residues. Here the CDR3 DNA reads TGTGCCAGCAGCCAAGGCTCAGTGGGTAAATGGGGCTACGAGCAGTACTTC. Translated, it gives CASSQGSVGKWGYEQYF.

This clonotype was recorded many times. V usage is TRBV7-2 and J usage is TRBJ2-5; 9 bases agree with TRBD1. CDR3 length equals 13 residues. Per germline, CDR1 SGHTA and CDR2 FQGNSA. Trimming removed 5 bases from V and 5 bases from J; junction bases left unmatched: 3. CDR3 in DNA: TGTGCCAGCAGCGTAGGACAGGGGGAGACCCAGTACTTC. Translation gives CASSVGQGETQYF.

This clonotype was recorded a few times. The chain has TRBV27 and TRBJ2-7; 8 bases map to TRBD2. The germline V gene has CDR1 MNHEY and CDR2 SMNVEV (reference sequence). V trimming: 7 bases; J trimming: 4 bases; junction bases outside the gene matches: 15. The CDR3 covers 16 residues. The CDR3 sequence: CASKSFGGLEGYEQYF. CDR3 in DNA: TGTGCCAGCAAATCCTTTGGGGGACTAGAAGGGTACGAGCAGTACTTC.

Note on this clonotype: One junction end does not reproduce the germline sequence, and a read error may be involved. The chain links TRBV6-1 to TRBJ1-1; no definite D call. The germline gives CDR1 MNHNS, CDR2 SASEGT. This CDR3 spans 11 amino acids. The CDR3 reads CASSRAGETFF. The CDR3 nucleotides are TGTGCCAGCAGCCGCGCCGGTGAAACTTTCTTT.

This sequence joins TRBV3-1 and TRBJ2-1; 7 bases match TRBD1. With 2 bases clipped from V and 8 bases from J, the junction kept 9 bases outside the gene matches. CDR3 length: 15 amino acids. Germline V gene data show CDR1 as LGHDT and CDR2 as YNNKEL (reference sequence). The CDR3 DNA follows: TGTGCCAGCAGCCAATGGGACAGCCCGAGGGATGAGCAGTTCTTC. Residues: CASSQWDSPRDEQFF.

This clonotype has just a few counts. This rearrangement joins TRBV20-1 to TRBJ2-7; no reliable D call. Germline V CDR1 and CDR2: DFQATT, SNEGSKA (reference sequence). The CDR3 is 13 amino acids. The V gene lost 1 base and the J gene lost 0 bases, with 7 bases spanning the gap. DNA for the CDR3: TGCAGTGCTAGAGGGCTTGACTCCTACGAGCAGTACTTC. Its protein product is CSARGLDSYEQYF.

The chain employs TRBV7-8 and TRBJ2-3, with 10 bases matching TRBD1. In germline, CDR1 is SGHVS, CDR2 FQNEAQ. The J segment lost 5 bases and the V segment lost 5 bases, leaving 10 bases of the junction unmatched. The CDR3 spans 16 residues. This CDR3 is CASSHLGTGAGDTQYF. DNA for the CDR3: TGTGCCAGCAGCCACCTAGGGACAGGGGCTGGAGATACGCAGTATTTT.

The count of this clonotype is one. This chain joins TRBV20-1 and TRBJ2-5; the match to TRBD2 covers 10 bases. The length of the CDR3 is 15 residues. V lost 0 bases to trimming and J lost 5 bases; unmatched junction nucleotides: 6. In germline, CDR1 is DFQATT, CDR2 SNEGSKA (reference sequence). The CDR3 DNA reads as TGCAGTGCTAGAGATATGGCTAGCGGGAGTGAGACCCAGTACTTC. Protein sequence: CSARDMASGSETQYF.

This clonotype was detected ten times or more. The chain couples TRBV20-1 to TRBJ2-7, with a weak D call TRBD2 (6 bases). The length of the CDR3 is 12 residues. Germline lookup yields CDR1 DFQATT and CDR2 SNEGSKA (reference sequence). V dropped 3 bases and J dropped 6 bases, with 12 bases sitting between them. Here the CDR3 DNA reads TGCAGTGCTAGTGACGCCGGGGGCGAGCAGTACTTC. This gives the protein CSASDAGGEQYF.

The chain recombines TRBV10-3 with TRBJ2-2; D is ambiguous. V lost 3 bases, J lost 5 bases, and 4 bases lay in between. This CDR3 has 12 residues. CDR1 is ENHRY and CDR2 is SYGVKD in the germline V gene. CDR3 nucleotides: TGTGCCATCAGTGATGAGACCGGGGAGCTGTTTTTT. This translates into CAISDETGELFF.

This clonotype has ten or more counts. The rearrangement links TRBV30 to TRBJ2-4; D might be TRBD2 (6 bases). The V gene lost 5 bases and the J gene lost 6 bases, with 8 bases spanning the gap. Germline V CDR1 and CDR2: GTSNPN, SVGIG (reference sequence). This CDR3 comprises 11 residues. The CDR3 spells CAWGGANIQYF. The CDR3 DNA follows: TGTGCCTGGGGAGGGGCAAACATTCAGTACTTC.